The entry that follows covers one TCR beta chain sequence. Antigen specificity is unknown. Deep-level assay runs were performed. It was approximately 0.2 ug DNA, 30,000 or so T cell genomes, that sorted-subset replicate PCRs used. Sequencing was performed with immunoSEQ multiplex PCR; in TCRdb, only in-frame clones are kept and a portion is missing. The sample lists about 2.3 million clones, approximately 93% occurring once. V was pared by 6 bases and J by 8 bases, with 5 bases of the junction left unmatched. Germline loops: CDR1 SQVTM, CDR2 ANQGSEA. The CDR3 is 12 residues long. The source of the sample is a study of shared clonotypes between healthy human individuals. Study information: A couple of female and a few male donors aged 18 to 49 were enrolled. Findings and caveats of the study: A generally larger estimated richness was seen in naive subsets than in memory subsets.

The V and J genes are TRBV29-1 and TRBJ1-4, with 8 bases that match TRBD1. The receptor was derived from a man aged 18 to 30 in good health. Some clones in this sample may be carry-over from other donors' samples. The specimen was naive CD4+ T cells from PBMCs. The subset denotes: CD45RA+ positively selected. CDR3 loop: CSVDTGGEKLFF. The CDR3 DNA sequence: TGCAGCGTCGATACAGGGGGGGAAAAACTGTTTTTT.